This TCR beta chain was recorded in a study of T-cell memory formation after mild COVID-19. Study-level background: TCR clusters were largely donor specific.

Findings and limits, study-wide: Pre-infection memory showed some responding clones, and this suggested that cross-reactive memory joined.

Comments on this clonotype: Its antigen is still unknown.

Constant-segment primers and 5'RACE yielded cDNA libraries for TCR alpha and TCR beta, each carrying sample barcodes and UMIs. TCRdb analysed the 5' RACE reads with MiXCR anew, one entry per CDR3 protein. The sample comprises a few hundred thousand distinct CDR3 sequences, more than 15% of which are singletons, and 23% rests with the top ten. Trimming shortened V by 6 bases and J by 4 bases, and 6 bases separated the two germline ends. The CDR3 totals 11 residues. The TCR was taken from a man in his late teens or twenties who had mild COVID-19 (a few samples of this study predate the infection). Cell type and time point are not known. The rearrangement uses TRBV12-3 or TRBV12-4 and TRBJ2-5, with D unclear. Sequenced sample: PBMCs or a T cell subset sorted from them (not recorded which). CDR3 sequence (DNA): TGTGCCAGCAGGGATGGAGAGACCCAGTACTTC. It specifies CASRDGETQYF.